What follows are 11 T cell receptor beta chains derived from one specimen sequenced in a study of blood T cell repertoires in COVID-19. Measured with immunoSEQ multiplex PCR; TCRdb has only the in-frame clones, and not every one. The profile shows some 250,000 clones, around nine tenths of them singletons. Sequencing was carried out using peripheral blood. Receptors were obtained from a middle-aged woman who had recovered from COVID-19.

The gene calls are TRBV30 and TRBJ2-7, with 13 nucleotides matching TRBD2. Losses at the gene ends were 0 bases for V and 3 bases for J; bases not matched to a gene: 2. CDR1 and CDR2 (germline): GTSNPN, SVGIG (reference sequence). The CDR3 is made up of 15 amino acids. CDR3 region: CAWSVGLAGLYEQYF. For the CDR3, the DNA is TGTGCCTGGAGTGTGGGACTAGCGGGGCTCTACGAGCAGTACTTC.

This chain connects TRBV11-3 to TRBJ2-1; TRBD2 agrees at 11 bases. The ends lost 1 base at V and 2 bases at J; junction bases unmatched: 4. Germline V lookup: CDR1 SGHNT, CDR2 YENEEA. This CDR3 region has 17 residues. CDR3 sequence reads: CASSLAETSGAYNEQFF. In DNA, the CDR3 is TGTGCCAGCAGCTTAGCCGAGACTAGCGGGGCCTACAATGAGCAGTTCTTC.

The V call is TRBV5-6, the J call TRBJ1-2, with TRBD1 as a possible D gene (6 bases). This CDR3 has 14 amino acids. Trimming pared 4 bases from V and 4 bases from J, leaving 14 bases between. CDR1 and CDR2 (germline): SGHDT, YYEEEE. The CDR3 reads CASSPGVGSYGYTF. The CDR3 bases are TGTGCCAGCAGCCCAGGGGTGGGCAGCTATGGCTACACCTTC.

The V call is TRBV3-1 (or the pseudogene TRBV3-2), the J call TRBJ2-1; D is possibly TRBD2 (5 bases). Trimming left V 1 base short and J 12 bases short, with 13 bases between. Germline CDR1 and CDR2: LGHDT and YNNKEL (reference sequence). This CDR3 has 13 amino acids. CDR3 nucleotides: TGTGCCAGCAGCCAAGCCCGACTACCCCGGCAGTTCTTC. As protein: CASSQARLPRQFF.

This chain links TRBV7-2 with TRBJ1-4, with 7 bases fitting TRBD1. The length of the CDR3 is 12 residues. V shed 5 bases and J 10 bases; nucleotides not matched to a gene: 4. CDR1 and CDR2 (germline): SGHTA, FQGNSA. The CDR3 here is CASSPNRGKLFF. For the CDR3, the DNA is TGTGCCAGCAGCCCGAACAGGGGAAAACTGTTTTTT.

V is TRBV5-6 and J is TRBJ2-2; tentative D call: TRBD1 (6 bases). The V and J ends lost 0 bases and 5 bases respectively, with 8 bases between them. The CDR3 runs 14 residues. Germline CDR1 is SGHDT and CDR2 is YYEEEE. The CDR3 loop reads CASSLGQGTGELFF. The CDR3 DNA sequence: TGTGCCAGCAGCTTGGGGCAGGGGACCGGGGAGCTGTTTTTT.

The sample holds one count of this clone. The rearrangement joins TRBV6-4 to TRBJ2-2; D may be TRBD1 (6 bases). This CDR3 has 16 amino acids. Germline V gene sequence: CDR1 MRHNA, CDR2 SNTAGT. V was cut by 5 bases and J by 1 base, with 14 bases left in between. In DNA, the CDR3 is TGTGCCAGCAGTAAAGAGACAGGCAGGAACACCGGGGAGCTGTTTTTT. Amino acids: CASSKETGRNTGELFF.

In nucleotides, the CDR3 is TGTGCCAGCTCACCGGTGACTAGGAGGGCGGATACGCAGTATTTT. Protein sequence: CASSPVTRRADTQYF. V gene TRBV18 combines with J gene TRBJ2-3, with D perhaps matching TRBD2 (6 bases). The CDR3 sequence is 15 residues long. Germline V gene data show CDR1 as KGHSH and CDR2 as LQKENI. The germline V and J ends were trimmed by 3 bases and 6 bases, with 16 bases remaining between them.

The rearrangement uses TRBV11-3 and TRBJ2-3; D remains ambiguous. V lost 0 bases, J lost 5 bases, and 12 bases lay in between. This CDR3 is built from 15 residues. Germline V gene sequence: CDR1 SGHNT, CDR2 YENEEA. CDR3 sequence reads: CASSLEGRGLDTQYF. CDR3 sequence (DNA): TGTGCCAGCAGCTTAGAGGGCCGTGGCCTAGATACGCAGTATTTT.

Here the CDR3 reads CASRSGTDSYTF. CDR3 nucleotides: TGTGCCAGCAGATCCGGGACAGATTCCTACACCTTC. This sequence joins TRBV28 and TRBJ1-2, with 7 bases aligning to TRBD1. Germline trimming cut 6 bases from V and 10 bases from J; bases unmatched to any gene: 8. The germline CDR1 and CDR2 sequences are MDHEN and SYDVKM. This CDR3 spans 12 amino acids.

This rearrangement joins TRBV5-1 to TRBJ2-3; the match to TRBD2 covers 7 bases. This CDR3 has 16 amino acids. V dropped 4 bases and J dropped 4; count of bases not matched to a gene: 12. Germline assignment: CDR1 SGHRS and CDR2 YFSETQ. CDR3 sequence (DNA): TGCGCCAGCAGCCCCCCCGGCGGGAGTGTGGCAGATACGCAGTATTTT. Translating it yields CASSPPGGSVADTQYF.